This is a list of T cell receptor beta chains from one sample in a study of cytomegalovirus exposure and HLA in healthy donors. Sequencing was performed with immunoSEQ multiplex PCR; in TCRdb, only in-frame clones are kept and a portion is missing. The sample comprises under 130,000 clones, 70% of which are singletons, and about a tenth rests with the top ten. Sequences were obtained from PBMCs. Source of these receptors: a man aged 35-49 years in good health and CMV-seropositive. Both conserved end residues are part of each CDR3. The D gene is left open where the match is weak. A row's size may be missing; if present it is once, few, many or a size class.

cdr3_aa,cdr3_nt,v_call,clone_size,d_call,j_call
CASSLIGTGGYEQYF,TGTGCCAGCAGCTTGATAGGGACAGGGGGCTACGAGCAGTACTTC,TRBV7-8,-,TRBD1,TRBJ2-7
CASSLVRWTGGSGYTF,TGTGCCAGCAGCTTGGTTAGGTGGACAGGGGGCAGTGGCTACACCTTC,TRBV5-6,-,TRBD1,TRBJ1-2
CATSTNTGDEANVLTF,TGTGCCACCAGCACTAATACAGGGGACGAGGCCAACGTCCTGACTTTC,TRBV15,-,TRBD1,TRBJ2-6
CASGPPDRPLTEAFF,TGTGCTAGTGGCCCCCCTGACAGGCCCCTCACTGAAGCTTTCTTT,TRBV12-5,-,-,TRBJ1-1
CASGYGTENTGELFF,TGTGCCAGCGGTTATGGGACAGAAAACACCGGGGAGCTGTTTTTT,TRBV7-6,-,TRBD1,TRBJ2-2
CASNLAGDEQFF,TGTGCCAGTAACCTTGCGGGCGATGAGCAGTTCTTC,TRBV19,-,-,TRBJ2-1
CASSFREGYGYTF,TGTGCCAGCAGCTTCAGGGAGGGCTATGGCTACACCTTC,TRBV5-6,-,-,TRBJ1-2
CASSSTGRYGYTF,TGTGCCAGCAGTTCCACAGGGAGATATGGCTACACCTTC,TRBV28,-,-,TRBJ1-2
CASSIRKAGGPTDTQYF,TGTGCCAGTAGTATAAGGAAGGCGGGAGGGCCCACAGATACGCAGTATTTT,TRBV19,-,TRBD2,TRBJ2-3
CASSPGLAGIGELFF,TGTGCCAGCAGCCCAGGACTAGCGGGAATCGGGGAGCTGTTTTTT,TRBV27,few,TRBD2,TRBJ2-2
CASLTGGRTEAFF,TGTGCCAGCCTTACAGGGGGCCGTACTGAAGCTTTCTTT,TRBV2,-,TRBD1,TRBJ1-1
CSVGTSGFYNEQFF,TGCAGCGTCGGGACTAGCGGATTCTACAATGAGCAGTTCTTC,TRBV29-1,-,TRBD2,TRBJ2-1
CASARTSETYEQYF,TGTGCCAGTGCACGGACTAGCGAGACCTACGAGCAGTACTTC,TRBV19,-,TRBD2,TRBJ2-7
CASSYYDNNEQFF,TGTGCCAGCAGTTACTACGACAACAATGAGCAGTTCTTC,TRBV6-6,-,-,TRBJ2-1
CASSQAGTGGAGELFF,TGCGCCAGCAGCCAGGCCGGGACAGGGGGGGCCGGGGAGCTGTTTTTT,TRBV4-1,-,TRBD1,TRBJ2-2
CASSLAHGTQETQYF,TGTGCCAGCAGCTTAGCGCATGGGACACAAGAGACCCAGTACTTC,TRBV7-9,-,-,TRBJ2-5
CASSQGRGCEQYF,TGCGCCAGCAGCCAAGGAAGAGGCTGCGAGCAGTACTTC,TRBV4-3,once,-,TRBJ2-7
CASSLWDRGPDTQYF,TGTGCCAGCAGCTTGTGGGACAGGGGCCCAGATACGCAGTATTTT,TRBV5-6,-,TRBD1,TRBJ2-3
CASRGLAGHGEQFF,TGTGCCAGTCGAGGACTAGCCGGTCATGGTGAGCAGTTCTTC,TRBV19,-,TRBD2,TRBJ2-1
CASQYDSYNEQFF,TGCGCCAGCCAATACGACAGTTACAATGAGCAGTTCTTC,TRBV5-1,-,-,TRBJ2-1
CASSLTSRGGNQPQHF,TGTGCCAGCAGCTTAACGAGCAGGGGGGGCAATCAGCCCCAGCATTTT,TRBV7-8,few,TRBD1,TRBJ1-5
CAISGGKELEAFF,TGTGCCATCAGTGGGGGCAAGGAGCTCGAAGCTTTCTTT,TRBV10-3,few,-,TRBJ1-1
CASSASTGVEKLFF,TGTGCCAGCAGTGCCTCGACAGGGGTGGAAAAACTGTTTTTT,TRBV6-1,-,TRBD1,TRBJ1-4
CAWSRGWDQPQHF,TGTGCCTGGAGCCGGGGGTGGGATCAGCCCCAGCATTTT,TRBV30,-,-,TRBJ1-5
CASSPPTTGRMNTEAFF,TGTGCCAGCTCACCACCAACTACCGGGAGAATGAACACTGAAGCTTTCTTT,TRBV18,-,-,TRBJ1-1
CASSQDHGSSYNEQFF,TGCGCCAGCAGCCAAGATCACGGGAGCTCCTACAATGAGCAGTTCTTC,TRBV4-1,-,-,TRBJ2-1
CASSSDGTGITEAFF,TGTGCCAGCAGCTCCGACGGGACAGGGATCACTGAAGCTTTCTTT,TRBV13,-,TRBD1,TRBJ1-1
CASSPGPRAEQFF,TGTGCCAGCAGTCCGGGTCCGCGAGCTGAGCAGTTCTTC,TRBV2,-,-,TRBJ2-1
CATSRDRDGEKLFF,TGTGCCACCAGCAGAGACAGGGATGGAGAAAAACTGTTTTTT,TRBV15,few,-,TRBJ1-4
CASSLGQYSGANVLTF,TGCGCCAGCAGCTTGGGACAGTACTCTGGGGCCAACGTCCTGACTTTC,TRBV5-1,-,-,TRBJ2-6
CASSEGAGEETQYF,TGTGCCAGCAGTGAAGGAGCGGGAGAAGAGACCCAGTACTTC,TRBV6-4,-,TRBD2,TRBJ2-5